Below, 13 T cell receptor beta chains from the same sample are listed, as sequenced in a study of PD-1 blockade in classical Hodgkin lymphoma. All patients experienced relapse after autologous stem cell transplantation, and brentuximab vedotin exposure was variable. Profiling relied on immunoSEQ multiplex PCR, and the TCRdb table lists in-frame clones only, not all of them. The sample comprises 30,000 to 40,000 clones, around 78% of which are singletons, and approximately 9.9% rests with the top ten. This specimen was peripheral blood mononuclear cells (PBMCs), taken at baseline. The origin of the receptors is a human donor with classical Hodgkin lymphoma.

The chain is built from TRBV10-2 and TRBJ2-7, with no clear D. The V end lost 5 bases, the J end lost 0 bases, and 11 bases lay between the germline ends. The CDR3 is 14 residues long. Germline values: CDR1 WSHSY, CDR2 SAAADI. CDR3 bases: TGCGCCAGCAGTCTAAGCAAGAGCTCCTACGAGCAGTACTTC. This gives the protein CASSLSKSSYEQYF.

The chain has TRBV7-8 and TRBJ2-7; D gene unclear. The CDR3 has 18 residues. With 0 bases removed from V and 3 bases from J, the gap between germline ends came to 21 bases. CDR1 and CDR2 from the germline V gene are SGHVS and FQNEAQ. The CDR3 bases are TGTGCCAGCAGCTTAGCGCTGTTTGGCGGCCAAACGTACTACGAGCAGTACTTC. Encoded protein: CASSLALFGGQTYYEQYF. The full variable domain, completed using reference TRBV7-8 and TRBJ2-7, is GAGVSQSPRYKVAKRGQDVALRCDPISGHVSLFWYQQALGQGPEFLTYFQNEAQLDKSGLPSDRFFAERPEGSVSTLKIQRTQQEDSAVYLCASSLALFGGQTYYEQYFGPGTRLTVT.

CDR3 sequence reads: CASSEQENTEAFF. DNA for the CDR3: TGTGCCAGCAGTGAACAGGAGAACACTGAAGCTTTCTTT. This chain connects TRBV2 to TRBJ1-1; D not certain. CDR3 size: 13 residues. The germline gives CDR1 SNHLY, CDR2 FYNNEI. Trimming took 2 bases from V and 1 from J, leaving 5 bases between them.

V gene TRBV5-1 combines with J gene TRBJ2-1, with 8 bases matching TRBD1. The CDR3 runs 14 residues. Looked up from germline, CDR1 is SGHRS and CDR2 is YFSETQ. Trimming at V came to 4 bases and at J to 7 bases, leaving 7 bases not matched to a gene. The CDR3 nucleotides read TGCGCCAGCAGCGAGGACAGGGACTGGAATGAGCAGTTCTTC. Translated: CASSEDRDWNEQFF.

The chain joins TRBV27 to TRBJ2-2; D unresolved. The CDR3 sequence is 15 residues long. Trimming pared 2 bases from V and 3 bases from J, leaving 10 bases between. Per the germline V gene, CDR1 is MNHEY and CDR2 is SMNVEV (reference sequence). This chain's CDR3 is CASSLGAGHTGELFF. CDR3 bases: TGTGCCAGCAGTTTAGGTGCAGGACACACCGGGGAGCTGTTTTTT.

The chain links TRBV7-8 to TRBJ2-1; D is possibly TRBD2 (5 bases). From germline, CDR1 is SGHVS and CDR2 FQNEAQ. Trimming removed 4 bases from V and 10 bases from J, with 23 bases in between. The CDR3 consists of 16 residues. Here the CDR3 reads CASSSFSGVIRGEQFF. In DNA, the CDR3 is TGTGCCAGCAGCTCGTTCTCCGGGGTAATTCGAGGCGAGCAGTTCTTC.

V usage is TRBV6-6 and J usage is TRBJ1-3; the D is unclear. Germline CDR1 and CDR2: MNHNY and SVGAGI (reference sequence). V was trimmed by 5 bases and J by 0 bases, leaving 11 bases between them. The CDR3 runs 15 residues. The CDR3: CASSPLRSSGNTIYF. CDR3 sequence (DNA): TGTGCCAGCAGTCCCCTGCGTAGCTCTGGAAACACCATATATTTT.

This chain joins TRBV7-3 and TRBJ2-3, with D perhaps matching TRBD2 (6 bases). V lost 0 bases and J lost 4, with 11 bases in between. From germline, CDR1 is SGHTA and CDR2 FQGTGA. This CDR3 contains 15 residues. The CDR3 loop is CASSLTGGEADTQYF. CDR3 nucleotide sequence: TGTGCCAGCAGCTTAACGGGGGGAGAGGCAGATACGCAGTATTTT. Full variable domain (rest looked up from reference TRBV7-3 and TRBJ2-3): GAGVSQTPSNKVTEKGKYVELRCDPISGHTALYWYRQSLGQGPEFLIYFQGTGAADDSGLPNDRFFAVRPEGSVSTLKIQRTERGDSAVYLCASSLTGGEADTQYFGPGTRLTVL.

V gene TRBV7-8 combines with J gene TRBJ1-1; D gene unclear. Germline V gene lookup returns CDR1 SGHVS and CDR2 FQNEAQ. Trimming shortened V by 0 bases and J by 3 bases, and 8 bases separated the two germline ends. The CDR3 is made up of 14 amino acids. The CDR3 coding sequence is TGTGCCAGCAGCTTAGCATCGGATTACACTGAAGCTTTCTTT. Translated: CASSLASDYTEAFF.

The V call is TRBV5-4, the J call TRBJ2-3, with TRBD2 identical over 9 bases. The CDR3 sequence is 18 residues long. Trimming removed 1 base from V and 2 bases from J; junction bases left unmatched: 11. Germline CDR1 reads SGHNT; CDR2 reads YYREEE (reference sequence). CDR3: CASSLKEWRGGATDTQYF. The CDR3 nucleotides read TGTGCCAGCAGCTTGAAAGAATGGCGCGGGGGGGCCACAGATACGCAGTATTTT.

J is TRBJ2-7 and V is TRBV11-3, with D unclear. Germline CDR1 and CDR2: SGHNT and YENEEA. This CDR3 contains 14 residues. V was shortened by 10 bases and J by 4 bases, with 20 bases between the two germline ends. In DNA, the CDR3 is TGTGCCAAACCTTTCATGGTCTCCCGGTACGAGCAGTACTTC. Translation gives CAKPFMVSRYEQYF.

In DNA, the CDR3 is TGTGCCAGCAGTCTAATGGTGGTAGCGGCACTTGAGACCCAGTACTTC. It is translated as CASSLMVVAALETQYF. V is TRBV28 and J is TRBJ2-5; D perhaps matches TRBD2 (6 bases). Between the trimmed V and J ends, which lost 5 bases and 5 bases, there was a span of 21 bases. Germline V gives CDR1 MDHEN, CDR2 SYDVKM. The CDR3 has 16 residues. The full variable domain, in which reference TRBV28 and TRBJ2-5 provide the parts outside the CDR3, is DVKVTQSSRYLVKRTGEKVFLECVQDMDHENMFWYRQDPGLGLRLIYFSYDVKMKEKGDIPEGYSVSREKKERFSLILESASTNQTSMYLCASSLMVVAALETQYFGPGTRLLVL.

The chain carries TRBV18 and TRBJ2-7; no clear D. Trimming cost V 3 bases and J 2 bases, with 2 bases left between them. The germline V gene encodes CDR1 KGHSH and CDR2 LQKENI. The CDR3 has 11 residues. The CDR3 reads CASSPPYEQYF. CDR3 coding DNA: TGTGCCAGCTCACCTCCCTACGAGCAGTACTTC.